The 15 T cell receptor beta chains reported below all come from one sample, sequenced in a study of blood T cell repertoires in COVID-19. Repertoires were generated with immunoSEQ multiplex PCR, while TCRdb's copy carries only in-frame clones and drops some. The sample includes over 200,000 clones, approximately 89% of them seen just once. The sample was peripheral blood. The receptors were gathered from a woman in her forties or fifties with acute or convalescent COVID-19.

The rearrangement links TRBV29-1 to TRBJ2-1; 12 bases agree with TRBD2. After removal of 5 bases from V and 6 bases from J, the junction contained 5 bases not matched to a gene. The germline V gene encodes CDR1 SQVTM and CDR2 ANQGSEA. This CDR3 contains 14 residues. This CDR3 reads CSVKTSGGFNEQFF. CDR3 bases: TGCAGCGTTAAGACTAGCGGGGGCTTCAATGAGCAGTTCTTC.

This chain joins TRBV7-2 and TRBJ1-6; TRBD1 matches 9 bases. The trim removed 5 bases at V and 10 bases at J, leaving 6 bases unmatched. This CDR3 is built from 14 residues. CDR1 and CDR2 from the germline V gene are SGHTA and FQGNSA. For the CDR3, the DNA is TGTGCCAGCAGCCTTACAGGGGGCGAATCACCCCTCCACTTT. It translates to CASSLTGGESPLHF.

To note about this clone: The same CDR3 is also encoded by other DNA sequences in this sample. The chain joins TRBV7-2 to TRBJ1-1, with D possibly matching TRBD1 (5 bases). The CDR3 is 14 residues long. The V and J ends lost 1 base and 2 bases respectively, with 8 bases between them. CDR1 is SGHTA, CDR2 FQGNSA, per germline. The CDR3 is CASSLVGGNTEAFF. The CDR3 nucleotides read TGTGCCAGCAGCTTAGTCGGGGGAAACACTGAAGCTTTCTTT.

This sequence joins TRBV2 and TRBJ2-1; TRBD2 matches at 7 bases. Unmatched junction bases numbered 5, after V lost 6 bases and J lost 12 bases. CDR3 size: 11 residues. Germline V gives CDR1 SNHLY, CDR2 FYNNEI. The CDR3 DNA reads as TGTGCCAGCAGCAGCGGGATGAGGCAGTTCTTC. Amino acids: CASSSGMRQFF.

This clone has a handful of counts. CDR3 sequence reads: CASSGGEKLFF. CDR3 coding DNA: TGTGCCAGCAGCGGAGGTGAAAAACTGTTTTTT. The chain couples TRBV6-5 to TRBJ1-4; no reliable D call. Trimming stripped 6 bases from V and 7 bases from J, with 6 bases between. The CDR3 extends over 11 amino acids. CDR1 and CDR2 from the germline V gene are MNHEY and SVGAGI.

V is TRBV29-1 and J is TRBJ1-3; 9 positions match TRBD1. This CDR3 contains 13 residues. J gave up 4 bases and V 6 bases, and 4 bases lay outside the gene matches. Germline V gene data show CDR1 as SQVTM and CDR2 as ANQGSEA. The CDR3 sequence is CSVKQGAGNTIYF. CDR3 coding DNA: TGCAGCGTGAAACAGGGGGCAGGAAACACCATATATTTT.

J is TRBJ2-7 and V is TRBV28, with D hard to call. Between the trimmed V and J ends, which lost 4 bases and 6 bases, there was a span of 10 bases. The germline V gene has CDR1 MDHEN and CDR2 SYDVKM. This CDR3 spans 12 amino acids. Written as DNA, the CDR3 is TGTGCCAGCAGTTATGTCTATTCCGAGCAGTACTTC. Protein product: CASSYVYSEQYF.

This chain connects TRBV7-9 to TRBJ2-1, with 7 bases fitting TRBD1. CDR1 is SEHNR, CDR2 FQNEAQ, per germline (reference sequence). V dropped 6 bases and J dropped 8; count of bases not matched to a gene: 7. This CDR3 has 13 residues. DNA for the CDR3: TGTGCCAGCAGACAGGGACAGAACGATGAGCAGTTCTTC. This codes for CASRQGQNDEQFF.

This chain links TRBV28 with TRBJ2-4, with D uncertain. CDR3 length: 15 residues. The germline V gene encodes CDR1 MDHEN and CDR2 SYDVKM. The V gene lost 4 bases and the J gene lost 0 bases, with 10 bases spanning the gap. CDR3 bases: TGTGCCAGCAGTTCTCTGCAGGAAGCCAAAAACATTCAGTACTTC. It codes for CASSSLQEAKNIQYF.

The V call is TRBV5-4, the J call TRBJ1-6; 9 bases fit TRBD1. J lost 8 bases, V lost 3 bases, and 12 bases had no gene match. CDR3 length equals 17 residues. The germline V gene encodes CDR1 SGHNT and CDR2 YYREEE (reference sequence). The CDR3: CASSSLGTGGWYSPLHF. In nucleotides, the CDR3 is TGTGCCAGCAGCTCCCTAGGTACAGGGGGCTGGTATTCACCCCTCCACTTT.

The chain has TRBV2 and TRBJ1-3, with D unresolved. The CDR3 has 12 residues. V dropped 6 bases and J dropped 0 bases, with 3 bases sitting between them. Germline assignment: CDR1 SNHLY and CDR2 FYNNEI. CDR3: CASRYSGNTIYF. In DNA, the CDR3 is TGTGCCAGCAGATACTCTGGAAACACCATATATTTT.

This chain uses TRBV7-2 with TRBJ2-3; the D is unclear. CDR1 is SGHTA, CDR2 FQGNSA, per germline. CDR3 size: 14 residues. Trimming left V 2 bases short and J 6 bases short, with 12 bases between. CDR3 residues: CASSLLPPRDTQYF. CDR3 sequence (DNA): TGTGCCAGCAGCTTACTACCCCCCCGGGATACGCAGTATTTT.

A single count supports this clone. The genes are TRBV3-1 (or the pseudogene TRBV3-2) and TRBJ1-5, with D perhaps TRBD1 (5 bases). The CDR3 contains 15 residues. V gave up 3 bases and J gave up 0 bases, with 9 bases separating them. Germline CDR1 reads LGHDT; CDR2 reads YNNKEL (reference sequence). The CDR3 DNA follows: TGTGCCAGCAGCCACGGGGGGAATAGCAATCAGCCCCAGCATTTT. This gives the protein CASSHGGNSNQPQHF.

The CDR3 reads CASNNRDRDTEAFF. In DNA form, the CDR3 reads TGTGCCAGCAATAACCGGGACAGGGACACTGAAGCTTTCTTT. The chain couples TRBV3-1 (or the pseudogene TRBV3-2) to TRBJ1-1, with 9 bases identical to TRBD1. This CDR3 is built from 14 residues. Germline V lookup: CDR1 LGHDT, CDR2 YNNKEL (reference sequence). V was pared by 7 bases and J by 3 bases, with 6 bases of the junction left unmatched.

Note on this clone: Other nucleotide sequences in the sample specify the same CDR3. The chain uses TRBV19 and TRBJ1-5, with D unclear. V dropped 6 bases and J dropped 2 bases, with 5 bases sitting between them. Germline V gene sequence: CDR1 LNHDA, CDR2 SQIVND (reference sequence). The CDR3 runs 12 residues. CDR3 nucleotide sequence: TGTGCCAGTAGAGCCGGCAATCAGCCCCAGCATTTT. Protein product: CASRAGNQPQHF.